The rows below give T cell receptor beta chains drawn from one sample of a study of blood T cell repertoires in COVID-19. Assay used: immunoSEQ multiplex PCR; TCRdb lists only in-frame clones, some missing. Here the sample spans about 130,000 clones, 65% to 90% being singletons. Material for sequencing was PBMCs or T cells enriched from blood (not recorded which). Source of these receptors: a woman in her fifties or sixties who had recovered from COVID-19. CDR3s include the opening cysteine and the closing phenylalanine or tryptophan. The D gene is left open where the match is weak. Clone size appears in some rows only: once, few, many, or a class for an expanded clone.

v_gene	abundance	d_gene	j_gene	CDR3nt	CDR3aa
TRBV18	.	.	TRBJ1-2	TGTGCCAGCTCACCAGGACAGACAGCTAACTATGGCTACACCTTC	CASSPGQTANYGYTF
TRBV5-1	.	TRBD1	TRBJ2-1	TGCGCCAGCAGCTCCGGACAGGGGAATGAGCAGTTCTTC	CASSSGQGNEQFF
TRBV30	once	.	TRBJ2-5	TGTGCCTGGAGTCTGACAGGCCAAGAGACCCAGTACTTC	CAWSLTGQETQYF
TRBV7-9	once	.	TRBJ1-4	TGTGCCAGCAGCTTAGACGGGACTTTTGAAAAACTGTTTTTT	CASSLDGTFEKLFF
TRBV18	.	TRBD2	TRBJ2-5	TGTGCCAGCTCACCAGGACTAGGAGAGACCCAGTACTTC	CASSPGLGETQYF
TRBV3-1/TRBV3-2	.	.	TRBJ2-1	TGTGCCAGCAGCCAAGACCAGAGGACAGCCGACAATGAGCAGTTCTTC	CASSQDQRTADNEQFF
TRBV4-3	.	.	TRBJ1-2	TGCGCCAGCAGCCAAGTGGGAGCCCACCAGGATGGCTACACCTTC	CASSQVGAHQDGYTF
TRBV12-5	.	TRBD1	TRBJ1-3	TGTGCTAGTGGTTTGGGGGGACAGAGCTTATCTGGAAACACCATATATTTT	CASGLGGQSLSGNTIYF
TRBV7-8	.	.	TRBJ1-2	TGTGCCAGCAGCCTTTACAGGGTCGAGGCTGACTATGGCTACACCTTC	CASSLYRVEADYGYTF
TRBV15	once	TRBD1	TRBJ1-6	TGTGCCACCAGCGCTCAGGGGGACTTCAATAATTCACCCCTCCACTTT	CATSAQGDFNNSPLHF